This paragraph covers one T cell receptor (beta chain) sequence. Germline values: CDR1 LGHNA, CDR2 YNFKEQ. V was trimmed by 5 bases and J by 8 bases, leaving 18 bases between them. CDR3 length: 14 amino acids. Original processing notes: By means of reference gene primer amplification, nucleated cell counts were estimated. The protocol was immunoSEQ multiplex PCR, while the TCRdb copy is restricted to in-frame clones and leaves out a portion. V and J calls and clone size are as listed in that table; D and trimming were resolved from the DNA. The sample contains approximately 150,000 clones, over 75% of which appear only once. This entry belongs to a study of blood T cell repertoires in COVID-19. Study details: Italy, Spain and the United States were the sources of the convalescent and acute COVID-19 samples. PBMCs, B-cell-depleted T cells, or T cells were the source of the cDNA or gDNA that made up the material.

This TCR derives from a woman between 45 and 65 years old with acute or convalescent COVID-19. The V call is TRBV4-2, the J call TRBJ1-2; D is perhaps TRBD1 (6 bases). The source material was peripheral blood. The DNA for the CDR3 is TGTGCCAGCAGCGCATATTTCGACAGGCGGGGCTACACCTTC. It yields the protein CASSAYFDRRGYTF.